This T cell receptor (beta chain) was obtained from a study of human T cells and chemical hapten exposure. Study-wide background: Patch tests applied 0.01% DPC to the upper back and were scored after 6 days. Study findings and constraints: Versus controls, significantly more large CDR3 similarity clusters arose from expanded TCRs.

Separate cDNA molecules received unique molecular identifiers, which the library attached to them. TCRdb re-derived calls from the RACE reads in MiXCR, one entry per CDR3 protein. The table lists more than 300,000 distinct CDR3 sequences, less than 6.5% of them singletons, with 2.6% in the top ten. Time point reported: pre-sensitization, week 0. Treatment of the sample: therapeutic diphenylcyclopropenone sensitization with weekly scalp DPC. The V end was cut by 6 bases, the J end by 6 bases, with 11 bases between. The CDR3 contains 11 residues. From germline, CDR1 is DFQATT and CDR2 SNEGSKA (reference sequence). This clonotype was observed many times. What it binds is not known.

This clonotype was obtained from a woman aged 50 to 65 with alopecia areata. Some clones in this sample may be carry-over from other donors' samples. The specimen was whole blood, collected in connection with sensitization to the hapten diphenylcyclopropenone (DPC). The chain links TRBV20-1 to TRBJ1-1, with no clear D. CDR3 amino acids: CSADPVAEAFF. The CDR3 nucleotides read TGCAGTGCCGACCCGGTTGCTGAAGCTTTCTTT.